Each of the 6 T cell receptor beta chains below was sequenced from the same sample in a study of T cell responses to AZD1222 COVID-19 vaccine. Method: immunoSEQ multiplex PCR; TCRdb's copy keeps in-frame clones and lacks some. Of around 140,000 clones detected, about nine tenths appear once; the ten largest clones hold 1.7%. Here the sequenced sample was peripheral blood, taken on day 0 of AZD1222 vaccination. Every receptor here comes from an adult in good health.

This chain's CDR3 is CASSLKYNDEQFF. In DNA form, the CDR3 reads TGTGCCAGCAGCTTGAAGTACAATGACGAGCAGTTCTTC. V is TRBV7-3 and J is TRBJ2-1, with no clear D. This CDR3 has 13 residues. V lost 3 bases, J lost 10 bases, and 13 bases lay in between. Germline lookup yields CDR1 SGHTA and CDR2 FQGTGA.

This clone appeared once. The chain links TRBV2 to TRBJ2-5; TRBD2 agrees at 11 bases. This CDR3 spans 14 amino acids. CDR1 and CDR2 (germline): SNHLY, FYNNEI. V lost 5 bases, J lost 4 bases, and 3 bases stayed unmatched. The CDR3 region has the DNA TGTGCCAGCAGTCGAGGACTAGCGGGAGAGACCCAGTACTTC. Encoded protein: CASSRGLAGETQYF. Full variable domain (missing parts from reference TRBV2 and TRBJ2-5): EPEVTQTPSHQVTQMGQEVILRCVPISNHLYFYWYRQILGQKVEFLVSFYNNEISEKSEIFDDQFSVERPDGSNFTLKIRSTKLEDSAMYFCASSRGLAGETQYFGPGTRLLVL.

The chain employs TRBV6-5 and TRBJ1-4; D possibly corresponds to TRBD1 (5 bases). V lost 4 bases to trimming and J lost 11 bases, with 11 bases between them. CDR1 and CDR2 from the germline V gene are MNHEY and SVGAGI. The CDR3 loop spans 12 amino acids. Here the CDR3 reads CASSWDRGKLFF. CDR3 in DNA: TGTGCCAGCAGTTGGGACCGTGGGAAACTGTTTTTT.

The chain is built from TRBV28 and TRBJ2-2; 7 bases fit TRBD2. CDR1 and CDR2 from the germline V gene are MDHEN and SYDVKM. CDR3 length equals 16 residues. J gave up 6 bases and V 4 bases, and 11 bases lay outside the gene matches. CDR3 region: CASSSDLRTSPGELFF. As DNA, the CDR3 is TGTGCCAGCAGTTCAGACCTGCGGACTAGTCCCGGGGAGCTGTTTTTT.

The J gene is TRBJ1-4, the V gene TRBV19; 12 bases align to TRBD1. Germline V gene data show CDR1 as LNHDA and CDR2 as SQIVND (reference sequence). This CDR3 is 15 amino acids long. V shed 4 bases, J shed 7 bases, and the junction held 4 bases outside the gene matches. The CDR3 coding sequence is TGTGCCAGTAGTAGGGACAGGGGGCGATCTGAAAAACTGTTTTTT. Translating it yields CASSRDRGRSEKLFF.

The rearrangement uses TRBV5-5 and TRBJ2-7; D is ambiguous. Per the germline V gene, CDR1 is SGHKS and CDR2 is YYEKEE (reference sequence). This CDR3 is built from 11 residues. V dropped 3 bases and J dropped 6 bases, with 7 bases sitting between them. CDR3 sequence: CASSWPGEQYF. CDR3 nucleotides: TGTGCCAGCAGCTGGCCGGGCGAGCAGTACTTC.